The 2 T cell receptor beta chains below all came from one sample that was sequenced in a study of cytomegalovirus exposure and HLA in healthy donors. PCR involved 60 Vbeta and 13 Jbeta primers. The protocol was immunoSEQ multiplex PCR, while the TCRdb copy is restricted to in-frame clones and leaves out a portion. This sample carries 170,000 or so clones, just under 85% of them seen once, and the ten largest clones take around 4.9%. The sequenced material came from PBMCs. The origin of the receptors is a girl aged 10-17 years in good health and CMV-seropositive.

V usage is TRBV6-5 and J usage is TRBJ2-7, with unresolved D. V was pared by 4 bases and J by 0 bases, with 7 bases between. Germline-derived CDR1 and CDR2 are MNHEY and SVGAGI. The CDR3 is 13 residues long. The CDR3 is CASSLGSSYEQYF. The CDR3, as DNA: TGTGCCAGCAGTTTGGGCAGCTCCTACGAGCAGTACTTC.

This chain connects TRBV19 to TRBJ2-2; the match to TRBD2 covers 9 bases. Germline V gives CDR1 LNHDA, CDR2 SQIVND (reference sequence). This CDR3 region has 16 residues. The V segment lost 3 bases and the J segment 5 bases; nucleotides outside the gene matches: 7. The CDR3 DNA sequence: TGTGCCAGTAGTATGCTGCTAGCGGGGCGTACCGGGGAGCTGTTTTTT. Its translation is CASSMLLAGRTGELFF.